These 15 T cell receptor beta chains share one sample of origin, sequenced in a study of T cells in tuberculosis. Clones were read by immunoSEQ multiplex PCR, and TCRdb kept only the in-frame ones, dropping some. The data contain over 25,000 clones, 92% of them seen just once; the ten biggest clones take up 6.8%. The time point was: new active TB diagnosis, blood taken before or within 7 days of starting treatment. The starting material was PBMCs, obtained at tuberculosis diagnosis. These receptors were taken from an adult with tuberculosis.

This clone has a single count. The chain links TRBV5-5 to TRBJ1-2; D perhaps matches TRBD1 (6 bases). Germline lookup yields CDR1 SGHKS and CDR2 YYEKEE (reference sequence). Trimming pared 3 bases from V and 7 bases from J, leaving 19 bases between. This CDR3 spans 15 amino acids. The CDR3: CASSSAGTQGGGYTF. The CDR3 nucleotides read TGTGCCAGCAGCTCAGCCGGGACACAGGGTGGTGGCTACACCTTC. Using reference TRBV5-5 and TRBJ1-2 for the parts outside the CDR3, the full variable domain is DAGVTQSPTHLIKTRGQQVTLRCSPISGHKSVSWYQQVLGQGPQFIFQYYEKEERGRGNFPDRFSARQFPNYSSELNVNALLLGDSALYLCASSSAGTQGGGYTFGSGTRLTVV.

This chain uses TRBV18 with TRBJ2-1; a weak D match, TRBD2 (7 bases). The V gene lost 6 bases and the J gene lost 5 bases, with 14 bases spanning the gap. CDR3 length: 14 amino acids. CDR1 KGHSH and CDR2 LQKENI come from the germline V gene. The CDR3 nucleotides read TGTGCCAGCTCCCGAGAGGGGGGGCACAATGAGCAGTTCTTC. It yields the protein CASSREGGHNEQFF. Combining the CDR3 with reference TRBV18 and TRBJ2-1 gives the whole variable domain NAGVMQNPRHLVRRRGQEARLRCSPMKGHSHVYWYRQLPEEGLKFMVYLQKENIIDESGMPKERFSAEFPKEGPSILRIQQVVRGDSAAYFCASSREGGHNEQFFGPGTRLTVL.

DNA for the CDR3: TGCGCCAGCAGTGAGTCGAGACTAAACCAAGAGACCCAGTACTTC. This sequence encodes CASSESRLNQETQYF. V and J are TRBV10-1 and TRBJ2-5; D is possibly TRBD2 (5 bases). Germline V gene lookup returns CDR1 WNHNN and CDR2 SYGVQD (reference sequence). V was clipped by 0 bases and J by 0 bases, with 8 bases between them. The CDR3 loop spans 15 amino acids.

The V gene is TRBV15, the J gene TRBJ2-1; TRBD2 matches 10 bases. Unmatched junction bases numbered 8, after V lost 0 bases and J lost 0 bases. Per germline, CDR1 LNHNV and CDR2 YYDKDF (reference sequence). This CDR3 comprises 19 residues. CDR3 in DNA: TGTGCCACCAGCAGAGAGGCGCTAGCGGGGGTTAGCTCCTACAATGAGCAGTTCTTC. Its protein product is CATSREALAGVSSYNEQFF. Based on the CDR3 plus reference TRBV15 and TRBJ2-1, the full variable domain is DAMVIQNPRYQVTQFGKPVTLSCSQTLNHNVMYWYQQKSSQAPKLLFHYYDKDFNNEADTPDNFQSRRPNTSFCFLDIRSPGLGDTAMYLCATSREALAGVSSYNEQFFGPGTRLTVL.

The chain has TRBV19 and TRBJ1-4, with a possible D match to TRBD1 (6 bases). The V gene's germline CDR1 is LNHDA and CDR2 SQIVND (reference sequence). This CDR3 contains 15 residues. V was shortened by 6 bases and J by 7 bases, with 18 bases between the two germline ends. In DNA form, the CDR3 reads TGTGCCAGTAGCCCCCCGAGGCAGGGGAGTGAAAAACTGTTTTTT. Protein product: CASSPPRQGSEKLFF.

The V call is TRBV5-8, the J call TRBJ1-5; 7 bases map to TRBD1. CDR3 length equals 14 residues. The junction had 5 bases not matched to a gene; V was cut back by 3 bases and J by 5 bases. Germline V gives CDR1 SGHTS, CDR2 YDEGEE. CDR3 in amino acids: CASSSDRDDQPQHF. In nucleotides, the CDR3 is TGTGCCAGCAGCTCTGACAGGGACGATCAGCCCCAGCATTTT.

This CDR3 is CASSLDSGRVYNEQFF. The CDR3 DNA follows: TGTGCCAGCAGTCTTGATAGCGGGAGGGTCTACAATGAGCAGTTCTTC. The chain couples TRBV5-4 to TRBJ2-1, with TRBD2 identical over 11 bases. CDR1 and CDR2 (germline): SGHNT, YYREEE (reference sequence). The CDR3 loop spans 16 amino acids. V lost 5 bases to trimming and J lost 3 bases; unmatched junction nucleotides: 7.

The chain is built from TRBV13 and TRBJ1-1; 7 bases are shared with TRBD1. CDR3 length: 16 residues. The germline V gene has CDR1 PRHDT and CDR2 FYEKMQ (reference sequence). The junction had 14 bases not matched to a gene; V was cut back by 4 bases and J by 6 bases. The CDR3 sequence: CASSSKTDRVIAEAFF. The DNA of the CDR3 is TGTGCCAGCAGCTCCAAAACAGACAGGGTGATCGCTGAAGCTTTCTTT. The variable domain in full, completed from reference TRBV13 and TRBJ1-1, reads AAGVIQSPRHLIKEKRETATLKCYPIPRHDTVYWYQQGPGQDPQFLISFYEKMQSDKGSIPDRFSAQQFSDYHSELNMSSLELGDSALYFCASSSKTDRVIAEAFFGQGTRLTVV.

The chain links TRBV19 to TRBJ1-2, with D possibly matching TRBD1 (6 bases). From germline, CDR1 is LNHDA and CDR2 SQIVND (reference sequence). V lost 0 bases, J lost 9 bases, and 11 bases lay in between. The CDR3 has 13 residues. CDR3 loop: CASSIDGDTSYTF. CDR3 nucleotides: TGTGCCAGTAGTATAGATGGGGACACGAGCTACACCTTC.

V usage is TRBV6-6 and J usage is TRBJ1-5, with no clear D. CDR3 length: 16 amino acids. Trimming cost V 5 bases and J 2 bases, with 16 bases left between them. CDR1 is MNHNY and CDR2 is SVGAGI in the germline V gene (reference sequence). CDR3: CASSRPGAEGNQPQHF. For the CDR3, the DNA is TGTGCCAGCAGTAGACCGGGAGCGGAGGGCAATCAGCCCCAGCATTTT.

V is TRBV19 and J is TRBJ2-7, with D maybe TRBD2 (6 bases). The CDR3 runs to 13 residues. With 1 base removed from V and 4 bases from J, the gap between germline ends came to 8 bases. CDR1 and CDR2 (germline): LNHDA, SQIVND (reference sequence). The chain's CDR3 is CASSIGGEYEQYF. CDR3 sequence (DNA): TGTGCCAGTAGTATAGGGGGGGAGTACGAGCAGTACTTC.

The V gene is TRBV6-5, the J gene TRBJ1-6; 7 positions agree with TRBD1. The junction had 10 bases not matched to a gene; V was cut back by 2 bases and J by 9 bases. CDR1 is MNHEY, CDR2 SVGAGI, per germline. The CDR3 contains 16 residues. In DNA, the CDR3 is TGTGCCAGCAGTTACGGTCAGGCGCAGGGGGGTTCACCCCTCCACTTT. Amino acid sequence: CASSYGQAQGGSPLHF.

The V call is TRBV7-3, the J call TRBJ2-3; TRBD2 matches at 14 bases. Germline values: CDR1 SGHTA, CDR2 FQGTGA. There are 17 residues in the CDR3. After removal of 5 bases from V and 4 bases from J, the junction contained 8 bases not matched to a gene. DNA of the CDR3: TGTGCCAGCAGCCGACTAGCGGGGGGGCCTTCCCCAGATACGCAGTATTTT. Translating it yields CASSRLAGGPSPDTQYF.

The chain links TRBV30 to TRBJ2-7; TRBD1 matches at 7 bases. The length of the CDR3 is 13 residues. Germline V lookup: CDR1 GTSNPN, CDR2 SVGIG (reference sequence). After removal of 4 bases from V and 0 bases from J, the junction contained 3 bases not matched to a gene. The CDR3 spells CAWKRDSSYEQYF. CDR3 DNA: TGTGCCTGGAAAAGGGACAGCTCCTACGAGCAGTACTTC.

This chain links TRBV7-2 with TRBJ2-1; 8 bases agree with TRBD2. The germline CDR1 and CDR2 sequences are SGHTA and FQGNSA. J was trimmed by 2 bases and V by 7 bases; bases with no gene match: 7. The CDR3 runs to 15 residues. The CDR3 protein is CASKPGGKPYNEQFF. DNA of the CDR3: TGTGCCAGCAAGCCGGGGGGGAAGCCCTACAATGAGCAGTTCTTC. Looking up the rest from reference TRBV7-2 and TRBJ2-1 gives the full variable domain: GAGVSQSPSNKVTEKGKDVELRCDPISGHTALYWYRQSLGQGLEFLIYFQGNSAPDKSGLPSDRFSAERTGGSVSTLTIQRTQQEDSAVYLCASKPGGKPYNEQFFGPGTRLTVL.